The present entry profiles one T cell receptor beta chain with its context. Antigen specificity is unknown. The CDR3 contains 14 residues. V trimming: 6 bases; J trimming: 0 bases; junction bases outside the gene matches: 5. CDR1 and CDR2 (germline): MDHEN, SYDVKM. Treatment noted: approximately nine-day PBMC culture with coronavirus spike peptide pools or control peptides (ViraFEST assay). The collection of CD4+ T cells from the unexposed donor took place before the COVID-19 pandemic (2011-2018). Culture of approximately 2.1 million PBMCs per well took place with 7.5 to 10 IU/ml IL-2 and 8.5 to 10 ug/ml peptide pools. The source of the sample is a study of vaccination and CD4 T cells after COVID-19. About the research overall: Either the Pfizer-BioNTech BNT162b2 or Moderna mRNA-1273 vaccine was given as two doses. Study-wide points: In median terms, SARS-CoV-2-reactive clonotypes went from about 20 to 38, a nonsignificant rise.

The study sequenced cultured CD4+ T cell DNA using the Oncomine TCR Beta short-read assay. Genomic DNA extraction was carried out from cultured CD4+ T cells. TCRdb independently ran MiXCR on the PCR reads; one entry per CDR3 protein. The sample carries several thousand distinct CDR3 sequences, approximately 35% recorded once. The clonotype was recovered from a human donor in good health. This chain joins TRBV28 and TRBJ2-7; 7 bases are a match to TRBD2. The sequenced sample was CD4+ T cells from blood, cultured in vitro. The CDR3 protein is CASSSTSVSYEQYF. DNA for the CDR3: TGTGCCAGCAGCTCTACTAGCGTCTCCTACGAGCAGTACTTC.